This T cell receptor beta chain originates from a study of response to subunit inactivated influenza vaccine. Notes on the study in general: Researchers suggested that each seasonal influenza vaccination recruits few new T cells.

CDR3 length: 13 residues. V was trimmed by 4 bases and J by 6 bases, leaving 10 bases between them. The germline gives CDR1 DFQATT, CDR2 SNEGSKA (reference sequence). Each CDR3 protein gets one entry after TCRdb re-called the RT-PCR reads with MiXCR. The data contain 630,000 or so distinct CDR3 sequences, more than 15% of them singletons. Turning to this clonotype: Its specificity is unknown.

The source material was PBMCs from blood, sampled roughly 12 days after vaccination. J is TRBJ1-6 and V is TRBV20-1; possible D gene TRBD1, 5 bases. The sequence came from a man aged 50 to 59 who received an inactivated influenza vaccine. In DNA, the CDR3 is TGCAGTGCTAAAGAGGGGACTAATTCACCCCTCCACTTT. Residues: CSAKEGTNSPLHF.